Shown below are 20 T cell receptor beta chains from a single sample sequenced in a study of T cells in Graves' hyperthyroidism and ophthalmopathy. Researchers amplified the TCR beta CDR3 regions from RNA transcripts. First-round RT-PCR targeting the TCR CDR3 was performed with the HTBI primer set. TCRdb re-analysed the multiplex PCR reads in MiXCR, keeping a single row per CDR3 protein. The table has some 400,000 distinct CDR3 sequences, about 20% seen once; the top ten hold 3.7%. Sequencing input: blood. All receptors derive from a woman between 18 and 29 years old with Graves' hyperthyroidism.

This clonotype has a count of ten or more. V and J are TRBV4-1 and TRBJ1-5, with 10 bases that match TRBD1. The CDR3 spans 15 residues. Germline V gives CDR1 MGHRA, CDR2 YSYEKL. The ends lost 4 bases at V and 5 bases at J; junction bases unmatched: 5. CDR3 bases: TGCGCCAGCAGCCGATCAGGGACAGGGGATCAGCCCCAGCATTTT. Translation gives CASSRSGTGDQPQHF.

This clonotype was seen at least ten times. This chain uses TRBV12-3 or TRBV12-4 with TRBJ1-5; D remains ambiguous. CDR3 length: 14 amino acids. V was pared by 1 base and J by 4 bases, with 8 bases between. This CDR3 reads CASSLEAENQPQHF. The CDR3 DNA reads as TGTGCCAGCAGTTTAGAGGCGGAGAATCAGCCCCAGCATTTT.

This chain uses TRBV12-3 or TRBV12-4 with TRBJ2-5; the match to TRBD2 covers 11 bases. The CDR3 length is 15 residues. V dropped 5 bases and J dropped 4; count of bases not matched to a gene: 6. CDR3 amino acids: CASSPSGLAGETQYF. CDR3 DNA: TGTGCCAGCAGTCCCTCCGGACTAGCGGGAGAGACCCAGTACTTC.

This clonotype was counted ten times or more. The rearrangement joins TRBV6-5 to TRBJ2-5, with D tentatively TRBD2 (6 bases). Per the germline V gene, CDR1 is MNHEY and CDR2 is SVGAGI. The ends were cut back, 3 bases at V and 1 base at J, with 12 bases in the middle. The CDR3 is 15 amino acids. CDR3 DNA sequence: TGTGCCAGCAGTTATTCACTAGCACGCCAAGAGACCCAGTACTTC. Residues: CASSYSLARQETQYF.

This clonotype was detected many times. The chain carries TRBV29-1 and TRBJ2-7; the match to TRBD2 covers 11 bases. CDR1 and CDR2 (germline): SQVTM, ANQGSEA. The CDR3 extends over 15 amino acids. The ends lost 3 bases at V and 7 bases at J; junction bases unmatched: 11. CDR3 sequence: CSVEGSGGAPREQYF. The CDR3 DNA follows: TGCAGCGTTGAGGGTAGCGGGGGGGCCCCAAGGGAGCAGTACTTC.

J is TRBJ1-1 and V is TRBV5-1, with TRBD1 as a possible D gene (6 bases). CDR1 is SGHRS and CDR2 is YFSETQ in the germline V gene. The CDR3 has 14 amino acids. V lost 5 bases to trimming and J lost 0 bases, with 11 bases between them. CDR3 in DNA: TGCGCCAGCAGTCGGGAGGGGGTGAACACTGAAGCTTTCTTT. It is translated as CASSREGVNTEAFF.

This clonotype has only a few counts. This rearrangement joins TRBV7-2 to TRBJ1-2; TRBD1 agrees at 9 bases. Trimming at V came to 5 bases and at J to 7 bases, leaving 8 bases not matched to a gene. From germline, CDR1 is SGHTA and CDR2 FQGNSA. This CDR3 comprises 14 residues. As DNA, the CDR3 is TGTGCCAGCAGCCTGGGACAGGGAAGTGTTGGCTACACCTTC. Translation gives CASSLGQGSVGYTF.

This chain joins TRBV6-5 and TRBJ1-1; D uncertain. The germline V gene encodes CDR1 MNHEY and CDR2 SVGAGI. The CDR3 contains 14 residues. Trimming pared 2 bases from V and 4 bases from J, leaving 11 bases between. The CDR3 DNA sequence: TGTGCCAGCAGTTACAGTAGGAGGGCCACTGAAGCTTTCTTT. This codes for CASSYSRRATEAFF.

This clonotype was observed a handful of times. The chain couples TRBV4-1 to TRBJ2-7; D is undetermined. The CDR3 sequence is 16 residues long. Germline CDR1 is MGHRA and CDR2 is YSYEKL. V lost 2 bases and J lost 0, with 14 bases in between. CDR3 nucleotide sequence: TGCGCCAGCAGCCAATTAGGACGGGCGAGCTCCTACGAGCAGTACTTC. Amino acid sequence: CASSQLGRASSYEQYF.

The V gene is TRBV7-3, the J gene TRBJ1-1; D unclear. The CDR3 is 13 amino acids. Germline V lookup: CDR1 SGHTA, CDR2 FQGTGA. V dropped 4 bases and J dropped 1 base, with 7 bases sitting between them. The CDR3 sequence: CASSWEWNTEAFF. CDR3 sequence (DNA): TGTGCCAGCAGCTGGGAATGGAACACTGAAGCTTTCTTT. The full variable domain, with the rest looked up from reference TRBV7-3 and TRBJ1-1, is GAGVSQTPSNKVTEKGKYVELRCDPISGHTALYWYRQSLGQGPEFLIYFQGTGAADDSGLPNDRFFAVRPEGSVSTLKIQRTERGDSAVYLCASSWEWNTEAFFGQGTRLTVV.

There are many counts of this clonotype. The chain couples TRBV6-1 to TRBJ1-5, with unresolved D. Between the trimmed V and J ends, which lost 6 bases and 2 bases, there was a span of 14 bases. CDR3 size: 15 residues. The germline V gene encodes CDR1 MNHNS and CDR2 SASEGT. The CDR3 is CASSSTPAGNQPQHF. CDR3 nucleotides: TGTGCCAGCAGCTCCACCCCGGCGGGCAATCAGCCCCAGCATTTT.

This clonotype has at least ten counts. The genes are TRBV29-1 and TRBJ1-1, with TRBD1 as a possible D gene (5 bases). Between the trimmed V and J ends, which lost 5 bases and 1 base, there was a span of 8 bases. The CDR3 runs 12 residues. Per the germline V gene, CDR1 is SQVTM and CDR2 is ANQGSEA. CDR3 residues: CSVWDGNTEAFF. The DNA of the CDR3 is TGCAGCGTTTGGGACGGGAACACTGAAGCTTTCTTT.

This clonotype was observed a few times. The V and J genes are TRBV11-2 and TRBJ2-2; D might be TRBD1 (7 bases). The V gene lost 2 bases and the J gene lost 4 bases, with 23 bases spanning the gap. The CDR3 loop spans 19 amino acids. From germline, CDR1 is SGHAT and CDR2 FQNNGV. CDR3 DNA sequence: TGTGCCAGCAGCTTACGGGGGCGTAGACAGGGCGGAGGCACCGGGGAGCTGTTTTTT. Amino acids: CASSLRGRRQGGGTGELFF.

The gene calls are TRBV10-3 and TRBJ2-5, with a possible D match to TRBD2 (5 bases). This CDR3 is 16 amino acids long. V lost 4 bases, J lost 1 base, and 16 bases lay in between. Per the germline V gene, CDR1 is ENHRY and CDR2 is SYGVKD. CDR3 in amino acids: CAISAVRVGIQETQYF. CDR3 nucleotides: TGTGCCATCAGTGCGGTGCGGGTAGGGATCCAAGAGACCCAGTACTTC.

The rearrangement uses TRBV28 and TRBJ2-3, with D perhaps matching TRBD1 (5 bases). V was pared by 2 bases and J by 6 bases, with 12 bases between. CDR3 length: 14 amino acids. Germline CDR1 and CDR2: MDHEN and SYDVKM. The CDR3 is CASSLRQGEDTQYF. The CDR3 region has the DNA TGTGCCAGCAGTTTAAGGCAGGGTGAGGATACGCAGTATTTT.

This clonotype was seen at least ten times. The rearrangement links TRBV20-1 to TRBJ2-7, with D perhaps TRBD2 (7 bases). The CDR3 contains 16 residues. Germline loops: CDR1 DFQATT, CDR2 SNEGSKA (reference sequence). V lost 3 bases and J lost 4, with 22 bases in between. The CDR3 sequence: CSASPGGGGLRYEQYF. Here the CDR3 DNA reads TGCAGTGCTAGCCCCGGGGGAGGGGGTCTAAGATACGAGCAGTACTTC.

Comment on this clonotype: A much larger clone sits a single nucleotide away, making a read error possible. CDR3 coding DNA: TGTGCCACCCGGGACAATTTTAATTCACCCCTCCGCTTT. Encoded protein: CATRDNFNSPLRF. The rearrangement links TRBV6-1 to TRBJ1-6, with D possibly matching TRBD1 (6 bases). Per germline, CDR1 MNHNS and CDR2 SASEGT. This CDR3 has 13 residues.

There are many counts of this clonotype. The chain carries TRBV7-3 and TRBJ1-1, with 9 bases lining up with TRBD1. The CDR3 spans 14 residues. J gave up 6 bases and V 6 bases, and 8 bases lay outside the gene matches. Germline CDR1 is SGHTA and CDR2 is FQGTGA. The CDR3 sequence: CASRPSGTGPEAFF. Written as DNA, the CDR3 is TGTGCCAGCAGACCTTCCGGGACAGGGCCTGAAGCTTTCTTT.

The table lists this clonotype with many counts. The gene calls are TRBV6-5 and TRBJ2-7; TRBD2 aligns across 15 bases. V lost 6 bases and J lost 7; bases outside the gene matches: 4. The germline V gene has CDR1 MNHEY and CDR2 SVGAGI. This CDR3 comprises 14 residues. The CDR3 here is CASRAGTSGGEQYF. The CDR3 coding sequence is TGTGCCAGCAGAGCCGGGACTAGCGGGGGGGAGCAGTACTTC.

In its sample, this clonotype was seen many times. The rearrangement joins TRBV6-1 to TRBJ2-7; D ambiguous. Between the trimmed V and J ends, which lost 8 bases and 6 bases, there was a span of 11 bases. The CDR3 has 11 amino acids. Germline values: CDR1 MNHNS, CDR2 SASEGT. Here the CDR3 reads CASSPKVEQYF. CDR3 nucleotides: TGTGCCAGCTCCCCGAAGGTCGAGCAGTACTTC.